The 32 T cell receptor beta chains below were found in one sample sequenced in a study of cytomegalovirus exposure and HLA in healthy donors. Primers for the PCR totalled 60 Vbeta and 13 Jbeta. The data were produced by immunoSEQ multiplex PCR, yet TCRdb's version contains in-frame clones alone and is incomplete. The sample lists about 170,000 clones, 65% to 85% occurring once. The sequenced sample was PBMCs. The receptor set was obtained from a boy aged 2-9 years in good health and CMV-seronegative.

The V call is TRBV6-5, the J call TRBJ1-4, with D tentatively TRBD1 (6 bases). Germline-derived CDR1 and CDR2 are MNHEY and SVGAGI. The CDR3 runs to 12 residues. The V end was cut by 6 bases, the J end by 5 bases, with 7 bases between. In DNA, the CDR3 is TGTGCCAGCAGCCAGGGGAATGAAAAACTGTTTTTT. Translating it yields CASSQGNEKLFF.

The rearrangement uses TRBV4-3 and TRBJ1-1; a weak D match, TRBD1 (5 bases). Germline V gives CDR1 LGHNA, CDR2 YSLEER. The CDR3 runs to 14 residues. Trimming pared 2 bases from V and 1 base from J, leaving 8 bases between. The CDR3 DNA reads TGCGCCAGCAGCCAACAGGGTGGGAACACTGAAGCTTTCTTT. Translating it yields CASSQQGGNTEAFF.

The chain is built from TRBV30 and TRBJ1-3, with D perhaps TRBD1 (5 bases). The germline V and J ends were trimmed by 3 bases and 7 bases, with 13 bases remaining between them. Germline loops: CDR1 GTSNPN, CDR2 SVGIG (reference sequence). This CDR3 region has 13 residues. CDR3 residues: CAWSTGVANTIYF. Here the CDR3 DNA reads TGTGCCTGGAGCACAGGCGTCGCCAACACCATATATTTT.

This clone was counted once. This rearrangement joins TRBV10-1 to TRBJ2-7; TRBD1 matches at 10 bases. The V gene end was trimmed by 6 bases and the J gene end by 4 bases; junction bases not matched to a gene: 3. CDR3 length: 13 residues. Per the germline V gene, CDR1 is WNHNN and CDR2 is SYGVQD (reference sequence). The CDR3 DNA reads as TGCGCCAGCAGCGGACAGGGGGTGTACGAGCAGTACTTC. Protein sequence: CASSGQGVYEQYF.

This clone has only a few counts. The CDR3 DNA sequence: TGTGCCAGCTTCCCCCTAGGGGGGGAAGAGCAGTTCTTC. It encodes CASFPLGGEEQFF. The J gene is TRBJ2-1, the V gene TRBV2; D is possibly TRBD2 (7 bases). The CDR3 length is 13 residues. V was cut by 8 bases and J by 10 bases, with 18 bases left in between. Germline-derived CDR1 and CDR2 are SNHLY and FYNNEI.

Only one count was recorded for this clone. This chain joins TRBV2 and TRBJ2-5, with 16 bases aligning to TRBD2. Trimming took 4 bases from V and 3 from J; bases not matched to a gene: 8. This CDR3 has 18 residues. From germline, CDR1 is SNHLY and CDR2 FYNNEI. The CDR3 nucleotides are TGTGCCAGCAGTGGCGGGACTAGCGGGAGGGCCTTGGAAGAGACCCAGTACTTC. Translating it yields CASSGGTSGRALEETQYF.

The chain uses TRBV7-9 and TRBJ1-6, with a weak D call TRBD1 (6 bases). CDR1 and CDR2 from the germline V gene are SEHNR and FQNEAQ (reference sequence). Trimming shortened V by 6 bases and J by 7 bases, and 19 bases separated the two germline ends. CDR3 size: 16 residues. CDR3 nucleotide sequence: TGTGCCAGCAGGTCCCATCCCGGACAGCGGAATTCACCCCTCCACTTT. Its protein is CASRSHPGQRNSPLHF.

The chain combines TRBV30 with TRBJ1-1, with D unclear. Germline values: CDR1 GTSNPN, CDR2 SVGIG (reference sequence). V lost 3 bases and J 2 bases, leaving 16 bases between the germline ends. The CDR3 length is 15 residues. The CDR3 DNA follows: TGTGCCTGGAGACATGCACAGATATTAAACACTGAAGCTTTCTTT. Translated: CAWRHAQILNTEAFF.

The chain joins TRBV7-2 to TRBJ1-3, with a possible D match to TRBD1 (5 bases). Trimming left V 3 bases short and J 4 bases short, with 13 bases between. CDR1 and CDR2 from the germline V gene are SGHTA and FQGNSA. The CDR3 loop spans 15 amino acids. In DNA form, the CDR3 reads TGTGCCAGCAGCTTTGCGGCAGGGCCAGGAAACACCATATATTTT. It yields the protein CASSFAAGPGNTIYF.

This clone was found a few times. The chain employs TRBV5-1 and TRBJ2-2; D is unclear. The germline V gene encodes CDR1 SGHRS and CDR2 YFSETQ. The CDR3 runs 14 residues. Trimming removed 0 bases at V and 1 base at J, with 4 bases between. The CDR3 here is CASSLGRNTGELFF. The CDR3 DNA reads as TGCGCCAGCAGCTTGGGTAGGAACACCGGGGAGCTGTTTTTT.

The J gene is TRBJ2-7, the V gene TRBV5-4; 9 positions match TRBD2. Germline lookup yields CDR1 SGHNT and CDR2 YYREEE (reference sequence). The CDR3 spans 14 residues. Trimming removed 3 bases from V and 7 bases from J; junction bases left unmatched: 8. The CDR3 nucleotides are TGTGCCAGCAGCTGGGGCGGGGGGGCCCAGGAGCAGTACGTC. Its translation is CASSWGGGAQEQYV.

The CDR3 spells CASSPGGETQYF. Here the CDR3 DNA reads TGTGCCAGCAGCCCGGGGGGGGAGACCCAGTACTTC. The chain carries TRBV5-5 and TRBJ2-5, with 8 bases aligning to TRBD2. CDR3 length equals 12 residues. Trimming cost V 4 bases and J 5 bases; bases outside gene matches: 1. Germline V gene sequence: CDR1 SGHKS, CDR2 YYEKEE (reference sequence).

The rearrangement uses TRBV5-4 and TRBJ2-2; tentatively, D is TRBD2 (7 bases). Germline V gene sequence: CDR1 SGHNT, CDR2 YYREEE (reference sequence). The CDR3 is 15 amino acids. The germline V and J ends were trimmed by 4 bases and 6 bases, with 16 bases remaining between them. CDR3 sequence reads: CASSSGTRKPGELFF. The DNA for the CDR3 is TGTGCCAGCAGCAGCGGGACAAGGAAACCCGGGGAGCTGTTTTTT.

This sequence joins TRBV7-9 and TRBJ2-2, with 7 positions matching TRBD1. Losses at the gene ends were 5 bases for V and 5 bases for J; bases not matched to a gene: 8. Germline CDR1 is SEHNR and CDR2 is FQNEAQ (reference sequence). The CDR3 is 15 residues long. In DNA form, the CDR3 reads TGTGCCAGCAGCATGGGACAGAGTGGGACCGGGGAGCTGTTTTTT. As protein: CASSMGQSGTGELFF.

This clone was seen once. The chain employs TRBV5-6 and TRBJ2-2; TRBD2 is a possible D gene (5 bases). V was clipped by 5 bases and J by 6 bases, with 11 bases between them. The CDR3 consists of 13 residues. Germline V gene data show CDR1 as SGHDT and CDR2 as YYEEEE. The chain's CDR3 is CASSPNGAGELFF. CDR3 nucleotides: TGTGCCAGCAGTCCCAACGGGGCCGGGGAGCTGTTTTTT.

The J gene is TRBJ2-5, the V gene TRBV25-1; D ambiguous. V was shortened by 4 bases and J by 4 bases, with 7 bases between the two germline ends. This CDR3 has 12 residues. Germline values: CDR1 MGHDK, CDR2 SYGVNS. The CDR3 bases are TGTGCCAGCAGTGGAGTTGGAGAGACCCAGTACTTC. This codes for CASSGVGETQYF.

This clone was recorded only once. J is TRBJ1-1 and V is TRBV7-6, with TRBD1 matching over 8 bases. Germline-derived CDR1 and CDR2 are SGHVS and FNYEAQ. J lost 4 bases, V lost 1 base, and 17 bases had no gene match. The CDR3 spans 19 residues. DNA of the CDR3: TGTGCCAGCAGCTTAGTCCATATCGGACAGGGACTCCGGGGCACTGAAGCTTTCTTT. Protein sequence: CASSLVHIGQGLRGTEAFF.

The chain carries TRBV6-5 and TRBJ2-1; 13 bases map to TRBD2. This CDR3 contains 15 residues. Trimming took 2 bases from V and 8 from J; bases not matched to a gene: 3. CDR1 and CDR2 (germline): MNHEY, SVGAGI. CDR3 in amino acids: CASSYTSGRADEQFF. CDR3 coding DNA: TGTGCCAGCAGTTACACTAGCGGGAGGGCAGATGAGCAGTTCTTC.

This sequence joins TRBV6-1 and TRBJ2-1; 8 nucleotides agree with TRBD2. The CDR3 covers 15 residues. J was trimmed by 3 bases and V by 4 bases; bases with no gene match: 5. In germline, CDR1 is MNHNS, CDR2 SASEGT. CDR3 sequence reads: CASSGDSGVYNEQFF. The CDR3 nucleotides are TGTGCCAGCAGTGGGGATAGCGGGGTCTACAATGAGCAGTTCTTC.

This clone turned up a few times. The chain is built from TRBV6-4 and TRBJ2-3; 9 bases fit TRBD2. Trimming took 4 bases from V and 4 from J; bases not matched to a gene: 3. Germline V gene sequence: CDR1 MRHNA, CDR2 SNTAGT. The CDR3 contains 14 residues. The CDR3 loop is CASSVAGESDTQYF. The CDR3 region has the DNA TGTGCCAGCAGTGTAGCGGGGGAGTCAGATACGCAGTATTTT.

The V and J genes are TRBV5-6 and TRBJ1-1, with a weak D call TRBD1 (5 bases). V was cut by 3 bases and J by 4 bases, with 16 bases left in between. CDR3 length equals 15 residues. CDR1 SGHDT and CDR2 YYEEEE come from the germline V gene. This CDR3 reads CASSSWGGAVTEAFF. The CDR3 region has the DNA TGTGCCAGCAGCTCCTGGGGAGGGGCCGTCACTGAAGCTTTCTTT.

The V and J genes are TRBV19 and TRBJ2-1, with TRBD2 as a possible D gene (6 bases). Trimming shortened V by 0 bases and J by 13 bases, and 10 bases separated the two germline ends. The V gene's germline CDR1 is LNHDA and CDR2 SQIVND (reference sequence). The CDR3 sequence is 12 residues long. The CDR3 protein is CASSIEGGTQFF. In DNA form, the CDR3 reads TGTGCCAGTAGTATAGAGGGCGGGACTCAGTTCTTC.

The chain has TRBV6-5 and TRBJ2-3; no definite D call. V was clipped by 0 bases and J by 7 bases, with 11 bases between them. This CDR3 has 14 residues. CDR1 MNHEY and CDR2 SVGAGI come from the germline V gene. CDR3 sequence: CASSYSPTGYTQYF. The DNA for the CDR3 is TGTGCCAGCAGTTACTCGCCGACTGGATATACGCAGTATTTT.

This chain joins TRBV19 and TRBJ2-3; TRBD1 matches at 8 bases. CDR3 size: 16 residues. With 7 bases clipped from V and 3 bases from J, the junction kept 12 bases outside the gene matches. Germline CDR1 LNHDA, CDR2 SQIVND (reference sequence). CDR3 loop: CASTSGTGGRTDTQYF. CDR3 nucleotide sequence: TGTGCCAGTACCTCCGGGACAGGTGGAAGAACAGATACGCAGTATTTT. The whole variable domain, remainder taken from reference TRBV19 and TRBJ2-3, is DGGITQSPKYLFRKEGQNVTLSCEQNLNHDAMYWYRQDPGQGLRLIYYSQIVNDFQKGDIAEGYSVSREKKESFPLTVTSAQKNPTAFYLCASTSGTGGRTDTQYFGPGTRLTVL.

V gene TRBV11-2 combines with J gene TRBJ2-7; TRBD1 aligns across 10 bases. Losses at the gene ends were 5 bases for V and 4 bases for J; bases not matched to a gene: 8. The germline gives CDR1 SGHAT, CDR2 FQNNGV. CDR3 length equals 15 residues. Written as DNA, the CDR3 is TGTGCCAGCAGCGGATCCCCGGGACAGGGGTACGAGCAGTACTTC. Residues: CASSGSPGQGYEQYF.

The gene calls are TRBV29-1 and TRBJ1-2; D is ambiguous. CDR1 and CDR2 from the germline V gene are SQVTM and ANQGSEA. With 6 bases removed from V and 1 base from J, the gap between germline ends came to 9 bases. The CDR3 is 12 amino acids. The chain's CDR3 is CSVMQVNYGYTF. DNA of the CDR3: TGCAGCGTGATGCAGGTTAACTATGGCTACACCTTC.

The genes are TRBV2 and TRBJ2-7, with 7 bases matching TRBD1. V dropped 3 bases and J dropped 7; count of bases not matched to a gene: 6. This CDR3 contains 13 residues. Germline loops: CDR1 SNHLY, CDR2 FYNNEI. The CDR3 bases are TGTGCCAGCAGTGACCGACAGGGAGCGGAGCAGTACGTC. Residues: CASSDRQGAEQYV.

In its sample, this clone was seen once. V and J are TRBV9 and TRBJ2-3; D perhaps matches TRBD2 (5 bases). This CDR3 contains 15 residues. The V and J ends lost 0 bases and 2 bases respectively, with 10 bases between them. Germline V gene sequence: CDR1 SGDLS, CDR2 YYNGEE. The CDR3 nucleotides read TGTGCCAGCAGCGTAGAAGCGGATTCCACAGATACGCAGTATTTT. Translation gives CASSVEADSTDTQYF. Looking up the rest from reference TRBV9 and TRBJ2-3 gives the full variable domain: DSGVTQTPKHLITATGQRVTLRCSPRSGDLSVYWYQQSLDQGLQFLIQYYNGEERAKGNILERFSAQQFPDLHSELNLSSLELGDSALYFCASSVEADSTDTQYFGPGTRLTVL.

Comment on this clone: Other nucleotide sequences from this sample produce the same CDR3. This chain connects TRBV30 to TRBJ2-1; D might be TRBD2 (6 bases). In germline, CDR1 is GTSNPN, CDR2 SVGIG (reference sequence). V was pared by 0 bases and J by 6 bases, with 6 bases between. This CDR3 spans 12 amino acids. The CDR3 loop reads CAWSVRGNEQFF. CDR3 coding DNA: TGTGCCTGGAGTGTGCGGGGCAATGAGCAGTTCTTC.

This chain connects TRBV4-3 to TRBJ2-1; 7 bases fit TRBD1. Germline values: CDR1 LGHNA, CDR2 YSLEER. J was trimmed by 9 bases and V by 0 bases; bases with no gene match: 8. The CDR3 runs to 15 residues. The CDR3 spells CASSQESRGQGEQFF. The CDR3 coding sequence is TGCGCCAGCAGCCAAGAGTCAAGGGGGCAGGGTGAGCAGTTCTTC.

V is TRBV7-9 and J is TRBJ1-4; TRBD1 agrees at 9 bases. Germline CDR1 reads SEHNR; CDR2 reads FQNEAQ (reference sequence). The CDR3 runs 15 residues. V lost 5 bases, J lost 8 bases, and 9 bases stayed unmatched. DNA for the CDR3: TGTGCCAGCAGCATACTACAGGGGGCAAGGGAAAAACTGTTTTTT. Its protein product is CASSILQGAREKLFF.

The chain combines TRBV13 with TRBJ2-3; 7 nucleotides align to TRBD1. The V and J ends lost 5 bases and 2 bases, in that order; junction bases with no gene match: 7. Per germline, CDR1 PRHDT and CDR2 FYEKMQ (reference sequence). This CDR3 has 15 residues. The CDR3 sequence: CASSRRQGYTDTQYF. The CDR3, as DNA: TGTGCCAGCAGCCGCCGACAGGGCTACACAGATACGCAGTATTTT.